Each of the 29 T cell receptor beta chains below was sequenced from the same sample in a study of T cell changes during pregnancy in multiple sclerosis. Profiled with immunoSEQ multiplex PCR; TCRdb holds only in-frame clones, not every one. The sample holds just over 80,000 clones, about 95% seen once. This specimen was peripheral blood, taken in the second trimester of pregnancy. These receptors were obtained from a female donor with multiple sclerosis, enrolled in a pregnancy study.

The rearrangement uses TRBV5-1 and TRBJ2-5, with D possibly matching TRBD1 (5 bases). Trimming took off 1 base at V and 2 bases at J, with 12 bases between the two ends. The germline gives CDR1 SGHRS, CDR2 YFSETQ. This CDR3 comprises 15 residues. CDR3 bases: TGCGCCAGCAGCTTGAAACAGGTTATACAAGAGACCCAGTACTTC. Its translation: CASSLKQVIQETQYF.

This clone appeared a single time. DNA for the CDR3: TGTGCCAGCAGTGCCCCAGGGACTAATGAAAAACTGTTTTTT. It yields the protein CASSAPGTNEKLFF. The chain links TRBV27 to TRBJ1-4, with D tentatively TRBD1 (5 bases). Germline CDR1 is MNHEY and CDR2 is SMNVEV (reference sequence). The CDR3 totals 14 residues. V was pared by 5 bases and J by 2 bases, with 9 bases between.

The J gene is TRBJ2-7, the V gene TRBV30; D is possibly TRBD1 (6 bases). CDR3 length equals 15 residues. V lost 1 base and J lost 6, with 19 bases in between. CDR1 is GTSNPN, CDR2 SVGIG, per germline (reference sequence). In nucleotides, the CDR3 is TGTGCCTGGAGTGGGCCCAGGGGCGCTAGCTCCGAGCAGTACTTC. Translating gives CAWSGPRGASSEQYF.

The CDR3 DNA follows: TGCGCCAGCAGTGAATCCGGAAACAGGGTGATGAACACTGAAGCTTTCTTT. Translating it yields CASSESGNRVMNTEAFF. The genes are TRBV10-2 and TRBJ1-1, with TRBD1 as a possible D gene (6 bases). The germline V gene encodes CDR1 WSHSY and CDR2 SAAADI. The CDR3 sequence is 17 residues long. V lost 3 bases and J lost 0, with 17 bases in between.

This clone showed up just once. V and J are TRBV28 and TRBJ2-7; D might be TRBD1 (6 bases). Trimming left V 5 bases short and J 2 bases short, with 13 bases between. The CDR3 is 14 residues long. Germline V CDR1 and CDR2: MDHEN, SYDVKM. CDR3 coding DNA: TGTGCCAGCAGTCCGGGACACCAAACCTACGAGCAGTACTTC. Translating it yields CASSPGHQTYEQYF.

In this sample, this clone turned up a few times. The CDR3 spells CASSSGQGNYGYTF. DNA for the CDR3: TGTGCCAGCAGCTCAGGACAGGGGAACTATGGCTACACCTTC. This chain links TRBV7-8 with TRBJ1-2; 9 nucleotides agree with TRBD1. V lost 4 bases, J lost 2 bases, and 2 bases stayed unmatched. In germline, CDR1 is SGHVS, CDR2 FQNEAQ. The CDR3 contains 14 residues.

This clone came up once. The chain couples TRBV4-3 to TRBJ2-3; D unclear. Trimming removed 0 bases from V and 0 bases from J, with 7 bases in between. The CDR3 sequence is 15 residues long. Per germline, CDR1 LGHNA and CDR2 YSLEER. The CDR3 loop is CASSQDPTSTDTQYF. DNA of the CDR3: TGCGCCAGCAGCCAAGATCCGACAAGCACAGATACGCAGTATTTT.

This clone was seen a single time. V is TRBV6-5 and J is TRBJ1-4, with D perhaps matching TRBD1 (5 bases). Trimming took 3 bases from V and 7 from J, leaving 12 bases between them. Germline lookup yields CDR1 MNHEY and CDR2 SVGAGI. The CDR3 length is 14 residues. CDR3 sequence reads: CASSYSPGVEKLFF. CDR3 DNA: TGTGCCAGCAGTTATTCTCCGGGGGTTGAAAAACTGTTTTTT.

This chain joins TRBV4-1 and TRBJ1-1, with D tentatively TRBD1 (6 bases). The germline V and J ends were trimmed by 7 bases and 0 bases, with 27 bases remaining between them. Germline V gene sequence: CDR1 MGHRA, CDR2 YSYEKL. CDR3 size: 19 residues. CDR3 in amino acids: CASTLVLSGTLPLNTEAFF. Written as DNA, the CDR3 is TGCGCCAGCACCTTAGTACTCAGCGGGACACTACCCCTGAACACTGAAGCTTTCTTT.

The chain joins TRBV5-1 to TRBJ2-1, with 8 bases identical to TRBD2. The CDR3 is 16 residues long. Trimming removed 1 base from V and 2 bases from J; junction bases left unmatched: 5. Germline V gene sequence: CDR1 SGHRS, CDR2 YFSETQ. The CDR3 protein is CASSLRVAGTYNEQFF. The CDR3 DNA follows: TGCGCCAGCAGCTTGAGGGTAGCGGGAACCTACAATGAGCAGTTCTTC.

The rearrangement uses TRBV6-1 and TRBJ2-1, with 8 bases lining up with TRBD1. From germline, CDR1 is MNHNS and CDR2 SASEGT. The CDR3 spans 15 residues. J was trimmed by 5 bases and V by 6 bases; bases with no gene match: 9. CDR3 region: CASSAPGQGDNEQFF. The CDR3 bases are TGTGCCAGCAGCGCACCCGGACAGGGAGACAATGAGCAGTTCTTC.

The chain employs TRBV30 and TRBJ2-1; 7 positions agree with TRBD1. The CDR3 loop spans 12 amino acids. Looked up from germline, CDR1 is GTSNPN and CDR2 is SVGIG (reference sequence). V trimming: 5 bases; J trimming: 3 bases; junction bases outside the gene matches: 1. DNA for the CDR3: TGTGCCTGGGGGGACAGCTACAATGAGCAGTTCTTC. As protein: CAWGDSYNEQFF.

The V and J genes are TRBV7-2 and TRBJ1-1; 7 positions agree with TRBD1. In germline, CDR1 is SGHTA, CDR2 FQGNSA. V lost 2 bases and J lost 1; bases outside the gene matches: 1. The CDR3 length is 14 residues. The CDR3: CASSLNRGNTEAFF. CDR3 sequence (DNA): TGTGCCAGCAGCTTAAACAGGGGGAACACTGAAGCTTTCTTT.

The chain carries TRBV5-4 and TRBJ2-7, with 10 positions matching TRBD2. Trimming removed 2 bases from V and 2 bases from J; junction bases left unmatched: 1. The CDR3 has 14 residues. The germline V gene encodes CDR1 SGHNT and CDR2 YYREEE (reference sequence). CDR3 nucleotide sequence: TGTGCCAGCAGCTTAGCGGGAGGGCCCTACGAGCAGTACTTC. This encodes CASSLAGGPYEQYF.

V usage is TRBV5-4 and J usage is TRBJ2-5, with 8 bases fitting TRBD2. The CDR3 runs 15 residues. Germline assignment: CDR1 SGHNT and CDR2 YYREEE (reference sequence). The V segment lost 5 bases and the J segment 2 bases; nucleotides outside the gene matches: 8. The CDR3 spells CASRFSGIEQETQYF. The CDR3 DNA is TGTGCCAGCAGGTTTAGCGGGATTGAGCAAGAGACCCAGTACTTC.

The chain is built from TRBV6-1 and TRBJ2-1, with 7 bases lining up with TRBD2. The germline V gene encodes CDR1 MNHNS and CDR2 SASEGT. CDR3 size: 15 residues. Trimming removed 5 bases from V and 4 bases from J; junction bases left unmatched: 8. CDR3 amino acids: CASSRSSGVYNEQFF. CDR3 DNA sequence: TGTGCCAGCAGTCGTTCTAGCGGCGTGTACAATGAGCAGTTCTTC.

The rearrangement links TRBV7-3 to TRBJ2-5, with TRBD2 identical over 7 bases. The V and J ends lost 2 bases and 4 bases, in that order; junction bases with no gene match: 4. Germline V gene sequence: CDR1 SGHTA, CDR2 FQGTGA. The CDR3 spans 14 residues. CDR3 nucleotide sequence: TGTGCCAGCAGCTTAGCGGGAGCGGGAGAGACCCAGTACTTC. Translation: CASSLAGAGETQYF. The full variable domain, with the rest looked up from reference TRBV7-3 and TRBJ2-5, is GAGVSQTPSNKVTEKGKYVELRCDPISGHTALYWYRQSLGQGPEFLIYFQGTGAADDSGLPNDRFFAVRPEGSVSTLKIQRTERGDSAVYLCASSLAGAGETQYFGPGTRLLVL.

This chain uses TRBV9 with TRBJ2-2; 14 bases map to TRBD2. V gave up 4 bases and J gave up 7 bases; unmatched junction bases: 9. CDR1 SGDLS and CDR2 YYNGEE come from the germline V gene. The CDR3 runs 17 residues. The CDR3 DNA sequence: TGTGCCAGCAGCTCCCGGACTAGCGGGAGGTTCGGCGGGGAGCTGTTTTTT. Translation: CASSSRTSGRFGGELFF.

The V and J genes are TRBV7-2 and TRBJ2-7, with TRBD1 matching 9 bases. This CDR3 spans 15 amino acids. Germline CDR1 is SGHTA and CDR2 is FQGNSA. Germline trimming cut 5 bases from V and 3 bases from J; bases unmatched to any gene: 8. CDR3 in amino acids: CASSTRTGVDYEQYF. CDR3 bases: TGTGCCAGCAGCACGAGGACAGGGGTAGACTACGAGCAGTACTTC.

This chain uses TRBV19 with TRBJ1-2; 8 bases are shared with TRBD1. Germline V gene data show CDR1 as LNHDA and CDR2 as SQIVND (reference sequence). The CDR3 runs to 13 residues. The ends lost 5 bases at V and 8 bases at J; junction bases unmatched: 7. This chain's CDR3 is CASSSRTGMGYTF. The CDR3 DNA reads TGTGCCAGTAGTTCCCGGACAGGGATGGGCTACACCTTC.

V and J are TRBV7-9 and TRBJ2-1, with TRBD2 as a possible D gene (5 bases). Germline lookup yields CDR1 SEHNR and CDR2 FQNEAQ (reference sequence). The V and J ends lost 5 bases and 4 bases respectively, with 12 bases between them. This CDR3 region has 14 residues. CDR3 in DNA: TGTGCCAGCAGCGCCTCGGAGGTATACAATGAGCAGTTCTTC. It codes for CASSASEVYNEQFF.

The chain links TRBV7-6 to TRBJ2-7, with TRBD2 matching 7 bases. Germline V gives CDR1 SGHVS, CDR2 FNYEAQ. There are 17 residues in the CDR3. J was trimmed by 5 bases and V by 6 bases; bases with no gene match: 19. The CDR3 nucleotides read TGTGCCAGCAGAGCCCGAGGACGCGGGGGTGGGTACCACGAGCAGTACTTC. Encoded protein: CASRARGRGGGYHEQYF.

The rearrangement links TRBV4-3 to TRBJ2-2; unclear D gene. V lost 6 bases, J lost 8 bases, and 7 bases lay in between. This CDR3 comprises 11 residues. The germline gives CDR1 LGHNA, CDR2 YSLEER. The CDR3 DNA sequence: TGCGCCAGCAGTGGAGAAGGGGAGCTGTTTTTT. This sequence encodes CASSGEGELFF.

The V and J genes are TRBV6-1 and TRBJ2-1, with TRBD1 as a possible D gene (5 bases). The V end was cut by 1 base, the J end by 6 bases, with 13 bases between. The CDR3 covers 15 residues. Germline CDR1 MNHNS, CDR2 SASEGT. The CDR3 sequence is CASSEVWVGANEQFF. Here the CDR3 DNA reads TGTGCCAGCAGTGAAGTTTGGGTAGGGGCCAATGAGCAGTTCTTC.

V usage is TRBV19 and J usage is TRBJ2-2; 10 nucleotides line up with TRBD2. V gave up 6 bases and J gave up 3 bases; unmatched junction bases: 7. The germline CDR1 and CDR2 sequences are LNHDA and SQIVND (reference sequence). There are 16 residues in the CDR3. CDR3 nucleotide sequence: TGTGCCAGTAGGGAGGTGAGCGGGAGGGACACCGGGGAGCTGTTTTTT. It is translated as CASREVSGRDTGELFF.

A single count supports this clone. The chain combines TRBV28 with TRBJ1-1; no definite D call. Deletions cut 4 bases from V and 1 base from J, with 13 bases between. Germline CDR1 MDHEN, CDR2 SYDVKM. This CDR3 has 15 residues. CDR3 sequence reads: CASSSRLRQNTEAFF. Here the CDR3 DNA reads TGTGCCAGCAGTTCCCGGTTGCGGCAGAACACTGAAGCTTTCTTT. Using reference TRBV28 and TRBJ1-1 for the parts outside the CDR3, the full variable domain is DVKVTQSSRYLVKRTGEKVFLECVQDMDHENMFWYRQDPGLGLRLIYFSYDVKMKEKGDIPEGYSVSREKKERFSLILESASTNQTSMYLCASSSRLRQNTEAFFGQGTRLTVV.

This chain connects TRBV5-4 to TRBJ2-2; the D is unclear. V lost 4 bases, J lost 6 bases, and 10 bases lay in between. CDR1 and CDR2 from the germline V gene are SGHNT and YYREEE (reference sequence). CDR3 length: 13 residues. CDR3 bases: TGTGCCAGCAGCCTAAGTTATTCCGGGGAGCTGTTTTTT. Translated, it gives CASSLSYSGELFF.

The rearrangement joins TRBV4-3 to TRBJ2-3; 12 nucleotides align to TRBD2. The V segment lost 4 bases and the J segment 3 bases; nucleotides outside the gene matches: 8. Germline CDR1 is LGHNA and CDR2 is YSLEER. The CDR3 totals 17 residues. CDR3 sequence: CASSLLRTSGETDTQYF. CDR3 in DNA: TGCGCCAGCAGCCTACTGCGGACTAGCGGGGAGACAGATACGCAGTATTTT.

This rearrangement joins TRBV7-7 to TRBJ2-3, with TRBD2 identical over 8 bases. The CDR3 totals 16 residues. With 5 bases clipped from V and 2 bases from J, the junction kept 9 bases outside the gene matches. Germline V CDR1 and CDR2: SSHAT, FNYEAQ (reference sequence). CDR3 DNA: TGTGCCAGCAGCCCCCAAGCGGGAGCATACACAGATACGCAGTATTTT. Translated: CASSPQAGAYTDTQYF.